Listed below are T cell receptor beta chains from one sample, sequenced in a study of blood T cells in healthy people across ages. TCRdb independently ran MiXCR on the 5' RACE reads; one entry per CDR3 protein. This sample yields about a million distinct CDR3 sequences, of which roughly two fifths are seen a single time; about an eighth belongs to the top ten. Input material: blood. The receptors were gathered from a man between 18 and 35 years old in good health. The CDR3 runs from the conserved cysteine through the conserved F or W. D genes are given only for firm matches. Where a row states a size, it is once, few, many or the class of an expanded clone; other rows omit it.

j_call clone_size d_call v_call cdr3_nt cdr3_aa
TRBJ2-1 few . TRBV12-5 TGTGCTAGTGGTCCCTCGTACAATGAGCAGTTCTTC CASGPSYNEQFF
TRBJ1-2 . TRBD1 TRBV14 TGTGCCAGCAGCCAGGGACAGCCGATCTATGGCTACACCTTC CASSQGQPIYGYTF
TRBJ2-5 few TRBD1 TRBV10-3 TGTGCCATCAGGGGAGACAGGGGTGGTGCACAAGAGACCCAGTACTTC CAIRGDRGGAQETQYF
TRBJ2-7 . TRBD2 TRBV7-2 TGTGCCAGCAGCGCGGGATGGGAGGGCTACGAGCAGTACTTC CASSAGWEGYEQYF
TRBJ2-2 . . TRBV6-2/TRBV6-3 TGTGCCAGCAGTTACTCGACTCCAGGGTACCCCGGGGAGCTGTTTTTT CASSYSTPGYPGELFF
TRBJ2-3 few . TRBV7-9 TGTGCCAGCAGCTTAGGACGTGGTACGCAGTATTTT CASSLGRGTQYF
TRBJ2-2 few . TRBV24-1 TGTGCCACCAGTGATTCCCAGGGACCAACCGGGGAGCTGTTTTTT CATSDSQGPTGELFF
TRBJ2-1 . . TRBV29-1 TGCAGCGTTGGTAGGGGTCAAGGCGAGACCCAGTTCTTC CSVGRGQGETQFF
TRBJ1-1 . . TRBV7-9 TGTGCCAGCAGTCTACTTTTCAACACTGAAGCTTTCTTT CASSLLFNTEAFF
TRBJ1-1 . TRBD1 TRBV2 TGTGCCAGCAGTGAGCAGGGGGCTGAAGCTTTCTTT CASSEQGAEAFF
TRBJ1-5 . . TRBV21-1 TGTGCCAGCAGCAAAGGCTCGCGGGGCCCTGATACGCCCCAGCATTTT CASSKGSRGPDTPQHF
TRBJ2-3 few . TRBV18 TGTGCCAGCTCGCCAAATGGGGGGACGGCCAGCACAGATACGCAGTATTTT CASSPNGGTASTDTQYF
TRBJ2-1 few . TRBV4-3 TGCGCCAGCAGCCAAGTTCCAGAGGGCACCTACAATGAGCAGTTCTTC CASSQVPEGTYNEQFF
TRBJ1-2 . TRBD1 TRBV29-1 TGCAGCGTGGGGGACAGGGACTATGGCTACACCTTC CSVGDRDYGYTF
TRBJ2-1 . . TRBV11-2 TGTGCCAGCAGCTTACTCGTGTCGCTGTTAAACAATGAGCAGTTCTTC CASSLLVSLLNNEQFF
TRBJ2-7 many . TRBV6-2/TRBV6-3 TGTGCCAGCAGCCGGGGTTACGAGCAGTACTTC CASSRGYEQYF
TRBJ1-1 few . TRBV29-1 TGCAGCGTAATGACAGCCGAAAACACTGAAGCTTTCTTT CSVMTAENTEAFF
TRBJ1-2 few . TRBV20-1 TGCAGTGCTACCTTTTCGGTAGAAAACTATGGCTACACCTTC CSATFSVENYGYTF
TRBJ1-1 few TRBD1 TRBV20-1 TGCAGTGCTAGAGTACAGGGGGCTAGGGCTGAAGCTTTCTTT CSARVQGARAEAFF
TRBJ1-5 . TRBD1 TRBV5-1 TGCGCCAGCAGCCCCGGGACAGTTCTGGGTTTGGAGCCCCAGCATTTT CASSPGTVLGLEPQHF
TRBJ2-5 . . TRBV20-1 TGCAGTGCCGGGCCTGGGAAGACCCAGTACTTC CSAGPGKTQYF
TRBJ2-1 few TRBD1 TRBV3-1 TGTGCCAGCAGCCAAGCGGACAGGACCCCTTTCCGAGATGAGCAGTTCTTC CASSQADRTPFRDEQFF
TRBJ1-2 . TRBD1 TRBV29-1 TGCAGCGTTGAATGGGTCAGGACAGGTATCTATGGCTACACCTTC CSVEWVRTGIYGYTF
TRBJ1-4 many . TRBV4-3 TGCGCCAGCAGCCAAGTGCTGACAATCTTTGCTGAAAAACTGTTTTTT CASSQVLTIFAEKLFF
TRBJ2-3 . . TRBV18 TGTGCCAGCTCACCGAATACTATGAGCACAGATACGCAGTATTTT CASSPNTMSTDTQYF
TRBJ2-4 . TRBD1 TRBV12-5 TGTGCTAGTGGTGTGGGGACAGGTCGGAACATTCAGTACTTC CASGVGTGRNIQYF
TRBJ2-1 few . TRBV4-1 TGCGCCAGCCTCCCTGACCCCGGGAACTCCTACAATGAGCAGTTCTTC CASLPDPGNSYNEQFF
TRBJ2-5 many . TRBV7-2 TGTGCCAGCAGCTTAGCGCTAGCCGTCCAGTACTTC CASSLALAVQYF
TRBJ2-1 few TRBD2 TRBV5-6 TGTGCCAGCAGCTGGAGCGGGGGGGCTTGGAATGAGCAGTTCTTC CASSWSGGAWNEQFF
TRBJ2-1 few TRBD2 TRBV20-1 TGCAGTGCTAGTGAAAGCGGGGGCCTCTACAATGAGCAGTTCTTC CSASESGGLYNEQFF
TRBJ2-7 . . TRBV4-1 TGCGCCAACAGCCGACAGCCGCAAAGCTCCTACGAGCAGTACTTC CANSRQPQSSYEQYF
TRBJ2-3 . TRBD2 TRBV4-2 TGTGCCAGCAGCCAATTCCGCGGGGGAGGCGCAGATACGCAGTATTTT CASSQFRGGGADTQYF
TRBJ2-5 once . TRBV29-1 TGCAGCGCCATTGGGGGGACCTCCTACAATGAGCAGTACTTC CSAIGGTSYNEQYF
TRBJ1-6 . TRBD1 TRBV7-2 TGTGCCAGCAACCCCGGGACAGGAGCCTATAATTCACCCCTCCACTTT CASNPGTGAYNSPLHF
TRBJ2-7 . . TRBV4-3 TGCGCCAGCAGCCAAGAGTGGGCGGGACGACTAGAGCAGTACTTC CASSQEWAGRLEQYF
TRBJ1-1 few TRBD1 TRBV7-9 TGTGCCAGCAGCGGGGGACAGCAGAACACTGAAGCTTTCTTT CASSGGQQNTEAFF
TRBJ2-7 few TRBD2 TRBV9 TGTGCCAGCAGCGTGTCTAGCGGGGCCAACTCCTACGAGCAGTACTTC CASSVSSGANSYEQYF
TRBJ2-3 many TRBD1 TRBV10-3 TGTGCCATCAGTCCCCGGGACAGGGAGGGTTCAGATACGCAGTATTTT CAISPRDREGSDTQYF
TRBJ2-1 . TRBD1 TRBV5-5 TGTGCCAGCAGCTTGAGGACAGGGACCCCTAATGAGCAGTTCTTC CASSLRTGTPNEQFF
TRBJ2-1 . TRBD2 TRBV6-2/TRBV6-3 TGTGCCAGCAGTTACCCCCGGACTAGCGGGGGGTCCTCCTACAATGAGCAGTTCTTC CASSYPRTSGGSSYNEQFF
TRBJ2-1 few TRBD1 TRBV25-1 TGTGCCAGCAGTGAAAGGCGGACAGGGAGTGGTGAGCAGTTCTTC CASSERRTGSGEQFF
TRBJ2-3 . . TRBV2 TGTGCGAGCCGGGGAAGAGCGCAGTATTTT CASRGRAQYF